This T cell receptor beta chain comes out of a study of blood T cell repertoires in COVID-19. On the study more broadly: Material from acute and convalescent COVID-19 was sourced from the United States, Italy and Spain.

The CDR3 has 16 amino acids. V gave up 0 bases and J gave up 2 bases, with 12 bases separating them. The germline gives CDR1 SGHRS, CDR2 YFSETQ. Data came from immunoSEQ multiplex PCR; TCRdb stores just in-frame clones and leaves some out. This sample carries around 200,000 clones, about 80% of them seen once, and the ten largest clones take 5.5% to 7.5%. The rearrangement links TRBV5-1 to TRBJ1-5; a weak D match, TRBD1 (5 bases). Source material: peripheral blood. The sequence was collected from a human donor in a cohort sampled during active COVID-19. This chain's CDR3 is CASSLGTGGGNQPQHF. CDR3 coding DNA: TGCGCCAGCAGCTTGGGTACAGGCGGGGGCAATCAGCCCCAGCATTTT.